Following are 3 T cell receptor beta chains from one sample sequenced in a study of human T cells and chemical hapten exposure. TCRdb passed the RACE reads through MiXCR, listing each CDR3 protein once. The sample holds 100,000 or so distinct CDR3 sequences, about 11% seen once. Time point: patch test 1, 2 weeks after DPC sensitization. Treatment defined: therapeutic diphenylcyclopropenone sensitization with weekly scalp DPC. The material sequenced was whole blood, taken in connection with sensitization to the hapten diphenylcyclopropenone (DPC). These receptors all stem from a woman between 35 and 50 years old with alopecia areata. Some clones in this sample may be carry-over from other donors' samples.

V usage is TRBV30 and J usage is TRBJ2-7; no clear D. The CDR3 consists of 12 residues. Germline V lookup: CDR1 GTSNPN, CDR2 SVGIG (reference sequence). V lost 3 bases, J lost 3 bases, and 9 bases lay in between. In DNA, the CDR3 is TGTGCCTGGAGGCCCCAGAACTACGAGCAGTACTTC. Protein product: CAWRPQNYEQYF.

This CDR3 is CASKGLGNIQYF. Written as DNA, the CDR3 is TGTGCCAGCAAAGGGTTGGGAAACATTCAGTACTTC. The V call is TRBV28, the J call TRBJ2-4; D unresolved. V lost 7 bases, J lost 6 bases, and 10 bases lay in between. The CDR3 extends over 12 amino acids. CDR1 is MDHEN and CDR2 is SYDVKM in the germline V gene. Full variable domain (missing parts from reference TRBV28 and TRBJ2-4): DVKVTQSSRYLVKRTGEKVFLECVQDMDHENMFWYRQDPGLGLRLIYFSYDVKMKEKGDIPEGYSVSREKKERFSLILESASTNQTSMYLCASKGLGNIQYFGAGTRLSVL.

The chain employs TRBV4-3 and TRBJ2-1; no clear D. This CDR3 has 10 residues. Germline V CDR1 and CDR2: LGHNA, YSLEER. V was clipped by 4 bases and J by 10 bases, with 5 bases between them. The CDR3 nucleotides read TGCGCCAGCAGCCGACAAGAGCAGTTCTTC. Amino acids: CASSRQEQFF.